The entry that follows covers one TCR beta chain sequence. The repertoire was sequenced with immunoSEQ multiplex PCR; TCRdb's copy has only in-frame clones and lacks some. This table holds about 190,000 clones, roughly 77% found once. This entry belongs to a study of blood T cell repertoires in COVID-19. Looking at the study overall: In each case, the material was cDNA or gDNA derived from T cells, B-cell-depleted T cells, or PBMCs.

V gave up 1 base and J gave up 2 bases; unmatched junction bases: 4. CDR1 and CDR2 from the germline V gene are SGDLS and YYNGEE. The CDR3 length is 17 residues. The chain carries TRBV9 and TRBJ2-2; 11 bases fit TRBD2. Input material: PBMCs or T cells enriched from blood (not recorded which). This clonotype was sampled from a woman aged 45-60 years with acute COVID-19. The CDR3 reads CASSVTSGGLNTGELFF. CDR3 sequence (DNA): TGTGCCAGCAGCGTAACTAGCGGGGGCCTAAACACCGGGGAGCTGTTTTTT. The entire variable domain, with the rest obtained from reference TRBV9 and TRBJ2-2, is as follows: DSGVTQTPKHLITATGQRVTLRCSPRSGDLSVYWYQQSLDQGLQFLIQYYNGEERAKGNILERFSAQQFPDLHSELNLSSLELGDSALYFCASSVTSGGLNTGELFFGEGSRLTVL.